The next 18 T cell receptor beta chains were all read from a single sample in a study of control samples from healthy donors and cancer patients. The table came from immunoSEQ multiplex PCR; TCRdb's copy has only in-frame clones and leaves some out. Seen in this sample are under 200,000 clones; the ten most common clones hold roughly 2%. Sequenced material: blood. These receptors were taken from a woman under 40 in good health.

CDR3 coding DNA: TGTGCCATCAGTGAGGGGTCAAATATTCAAGAGACCCAGTACTTC. As protein: CAISEGSNIQETQYF. The chain has TRBV10-3 and TRBJ2-5; no clear D. V was pared by 2 bases and J by 2 bases, with 12 bases between. Germline V gene sequence: CDR1 ENHRY, CDR2 SYGVKD. This CDR3 is built from 15 residues.

V and J are TRBV7-9 and TRBJ1-2, with D possibly matching TRBD1 (5 bases). With 2 bases removed from V and 5 bases from J, the gap between germline ends came to 15 bases. In germline, CDR1 is SEHNR, CDR2 FQNEAQ (reference sequence). The CDR3 is 15 residues long. CDR3 region: CASSLIPTEGYGYTF. The CDR3 nucleotides read TGTGCCAGCAGCTTAATTCCGACAGAAGGATATGGCTACACCTTC.

The chain is built from TRBV3-1 (or the pseudogene TRBV3-2) and TRBJ1-5, with unresolved D. Germline CDR1 LGHDT, CDR2 YNNKEL (reference sequence). The CDR3 spans 15 residues. The ends were cut back, 3 bases at V and 1 base at J, with 10 bases in the middle. CDR3: CASSQLQRSNQPQHF. In DNA, the CDR3 is TGTGCCAGCAGCCAGTTACAGAGAAGCAATCAGCCCCAGCATTTT.

The chain carries TRBV5-1 and TRBJ2-7; TRBD1 aligns across 7 bases. CDR1 and CDR2 (germline): SGHRS, YFSETQ. This CDR3 spans 15 amino acids. V lost 5 bases and J lost 1; bases outside the gene matches: 9. DNA for the CDR3: TGCGCCAGCAGAACCCGGGACAGAGAATCCTACGAGCAGTACTTC. Translated, it gives CASRTRDRESYEQYF.

The genes are TRBV4-1 and TRBJ2-3, with 7 bases matching TRBD2. The CDR3 runs to 17 residues. Germline values: CDR1 MGHRA, CDR2 YSYEKL. The junction had 8 bases not matched to a gene; V was cut back by 0 bases and J by 2 bases. CDR3 sequence reads: CASSQEALAEITDTQYF. CDR3 DNA sequence: TGCGCCAGCAGCCAAGAGGCCCTAGCGGAGATCACAGATACGCAGTATTTT.

The chain has TRBV4-1 and TRBJ1-1; a weak D match, TRBD1 (5 bases). With 3 bases removed from V and 0 bases from J, the gap between germline ends came to 8 bases. The CDR3 covers 14 residues. Germline V gene lookup returns CDR1 MGHRA and CDR2 YSYEKL. This CDR3 reads CASSQETVNTEAFF. The CDR3 nucleotides read TGCGCCAGCAGCCAGGAGACAGTGAACACTGAAGCTTTCTTT.

The V gene is TRBV7-9, the J gene TRBJ1-1; 8 positions match TRBD1. The trim removed 5 bases at V and 4 bases at J, leaving 3 bases unmatched. This CDR3 spans 13 amino acids. Germline V gene sequence: CDR1 SEHNR, CDR2 FQNEAQ (reference sequence). The CDR3 reads CASSRTGTTEAFF. The DNA for the CDR3 is TGTGCCAGCAGCAGGACAGGGACCACTGAAGCTTTCTTT.

The genes are TRBV6-5 and TRBJ2-7; 7 bases map to TRBD2. The CDR3 length is 14 residues. Germline-derived CDR1 and CDR2 are MNHEY and SVGAGI. The V segment lost 2 bases and the J segment 7 bases; nucleotides outside the gene matches: 8. The CDR3, as DNA: TGTGCCAGCAGTTACCTTGCGGGGGTCAGGGAGCAGTACTTC. It codes for CASSYLAGVREQYF.

V gene TRBV12-3 or TRBV12-4 combines with J gene TRBJ2-7; 8 bases are a match to TRBD2. The V segment lost 4 bases and the J segment 2 bases; nucleotides outside the gene matches: 1. The CDR3 length is 13 residues. This CDR3 reads CASSSGGAYEQYF. The CDR3 nucleotides read TGTGCCAGCAGTTCCGGGGGGGCCTACGAGCAGTACTTC.

The chain employs TRBV18 and TRBJ1-1; 7 bases are a match to TRBD1. CDR3 length: 15 residues. CDR1 and CDR2 (germline): KGHSH, LQKENI. Trimming at V came to 3 bases and at J to 1 base, leaving 5 bases not matched to a gene. CDR3 sequence reads: CASSPTTGANTEAFF. CDR3 sequence (DNA): TGTGCCAGCTCACCCACCACAGGGGCGAACACTGAAGCTTTCTTT.

This sequence joins TRBV7-6 and TRBJ1-6, with D possibly TRBD1 on 5 matching bases. The CDR3 extends over 17 amino acids. CDR1 is SGHVS and CDR2 is FNYEAQ in the germline V gene. Trimming took 5 bases from V and 0 from J, leaving 14 bases between them. The CDR3 coding sequence is TGTGCCAGCAGCGCGACAGTACTGAGCTCCTATAATTCACCCCTCCACTTT. Amino acid sequence: CASSATVLSSYNSPLHF.

The chain links TRBV5-6 to TRBJ2-2, with D uncertain. The CDR3 runs to 13 residues. V was clipped by 2 bases and J by 5 bases, with 7 bases between them. Germline V lookup: CDR1 SGHDT, CDR2 YYEEEE. The CDR3 spells CASSFYRTGELFF. As DNA, the CDR3 is TGTGCCAGCAGCTTTTACCGGACCGGGGAGCTGTTTTTT.

The rearrangement joins TRBV7-6 to TRBJ1-2, with unresolved D. Germline V gene data show CDR1 as SGHVS and CDR2 as FNYEAQ. The CDR3 contains 14 residues. V was trimmed by 1 base and J by 7 bases, leaving 13 bases between them. This CDR3 reads CASSLDSQIGGYTF. CDR3 coding DNA: TGTGCCAGCAGCTTAGACAGCCAGATTGGTGGCTACACCTTC.

The rearrangement uses TRBV24-1 and TRBJ1-5; TRBD1 is a possible D gene (6 bases). Germline CDR1 is KGHDR and CDR2 is SFDVKD. This CDR3 has 14 residues. The V gene lost 5 bases and the J gene lost 10 bases, with 17 bases spanning the gap. CDR3 sequence reads: CATSVGEGVYPQHF. The DNA for the CDR3 is TGTGCCACCAGTGTGGGGGAGGGGGTTTATCCCCAGCATTTT.

The chain employs TRBV6-5 and TRBJ2-7, with D unresolved. V gave up 4 bases and J gave up 0 bases, with 10 bases separating them. This CDR3 has 14 amino acids. Germline CDR1 is MNHEY and CDR2 is SVGAGI. The CDR3 protein is CASSFDTSSYEQYF. CDR3 coding DNA: TGTGCCAGCAGTTTTGACACGAGCTCCTACGAGCAGTACTTC.

The V gene is TRBV25-1, the J gene TRBJ1-2; the D is unclear. This CDR3 spans 13 amino acids. Trimming stripped 1 base from V and 4 bases from J, with 7 bases between. Germline CDR1 reads MGHDK; CDR2 reads SYGVNS. The CDR3 nucleotides are TGTGCCAGCAGTGAATCGGCAAGCTATGGCTACACCTTC. As protein: CASSESASYGYTF.

The genes are TRBV28 and TRBJ1-5; D unresolved. The CDR3 sequence is 12 residues long. CDR1 MDHEN and CDR2 SYDVKM come from the germline V gene. The V end lost 6 bases, the J end lost 9 bases, and 12 bases lay between the germline ends. This CDR3 reads CASRSPGRPQHF. The CDR3 bases are TGTGCCAGCAGGTCCCCCGGGCGGCCCCAGCATTTT.

Details on this clone: Other DNA sequences in the same sample also yield this CDR3. The chain couples TRBV28 to TRBJ1-5, with D possibly being TRBD1 (5 bases). Trimming took 3 bases from V and 1 from J, leaving 7 bases between them. Germline CDR1 is MDHEN and CDR2 is SYDVKM. The CDR3 is 14 amino acids. CDR3 sequence reads: CASSFGGSNQPQHF. As DNA, the CDR3 is TGTGCCAGCAGTTTTGGGGGAAGCAATCAGCCCCAGCATTTT.